This note documents a single TCR beta chain sequence. The data were produced by immunoSEQ multiplex PCR, yet TCRdb's version contains in-frame clones alone and is incomplete. The sample has under 85,000 clones, approximately 88% seen once; the top ten hold roughly 7.9%. This specimen comes from a study of OX40 agonist ivuxolimab in advanced cancers. Study-level background: Ivuxolimab was administered intravenously to patients at 0.01 to 10 mg/kg every 2 weeks.

The junction had 6 bases not matched to a gene; V was cut back by 5 bases and J by 2 bases. Looked up from germline, CDR1 is SGHVS and CDR2 is FNYEAQ. This CDR3 is 15 amino acids long. This sample comprised CD4+ or CD8+ T cells sorted from blood, obtained in a trial of the OX40 agonist ivuxolimab. The TCR originated in an adult with an advanced solid tumor such as melanoma, head and neck, liver or kidney cancer. The chain links TRBV7-6 to TRBJ2-5, with 9 bases fitting TRBD2. CDR3 DNA sequence: TGTGCCAGCAGCGTCCTAGCGGGACCTCAAGAGACCCAGTACTTC. Translated, it gives CASSVLAGPQETQYF.